These 11 T cell receptor beta chains originate from one sample sequenced in a study of control samples from healthy donors and cancer patients. The repertoire was sequenced with immunoSEQ multiplex PCR; TCRdb's copy has only in-frame clones and lacks some. Of some 120,000 clones in the sample, more than 80% were seen once. Sequencing was performed on blood. The receptors come from a man between 18 and 35 years old in good health.

The chain recombines TRBV12-3 or TRBV12-4 with TRBJ2-7; unclear D gene. The CDR3 sequence is 12 residues long. Trimming stripped 6 bases from V and 0 bases from J, with 6 bases between. In DNA form, the CDR3 reads TGTGCCAGCAGCCCAAGCTCCTACGAGCAGTACTTC. Amino acid sequence: CASSPSSYEQYF.

The chain carries TRBV7-9 and TRBJ2-1; 13 nucleotides match TRBD2. After removal of 4 bases from V and 9 bases from J, the junction contained 6 bases not matched to a gene. CDR1 and CDR2 from the germline V gene are SEHNR and FQNEAQ (reference sequence). The CDR3 contains 15 residues. This CDR3 is CASSWTSGRGFEQFF. CDR3 nucleotides: TGTGCCAGCAGCTGGACTAGCGGGAGAGGGTTTGAGCAGTTCTTC.

The J gene is TRBJ2-2, the V gene TRBV5-1; tentatively, D is TRBD2 (6 bases). This CDR3 has 17 amino acids. Germline V CDR1 and CDR2: SGHRS, YFSETQ. The germline V and J ends were trimmed by 0 bases and 6 bases, with 18 bases remaining between them. The CDR3 here is CASSLVEGGDRAGELFF. In nucleotides, the CDR3 is TGCGCCAGCAGCTTGGTGGAGGGCGGGGACCGCGCCGGGGAGCTGTTTTTT.

The CDR3 loop reads CASSIGGGIYLTDTQYF. The DNA of the CDR3 is TGTGCCAGCAGCATTGGAGGCGGCATCTACCTGACAGATACGCAGTATTTT. The chain uses TRBV14 and TRBJ2-3; the D gene is possibly TRBD2 (5 bases). Trimming took off 5 bases at V and 3 bases at J, with 21 bases between the two ends. There are 17 residues in the CDR3. The germline V gene encodes CDR1 SGHDN and CDR2 FVKESK.

V is TRBV2 and J is TRBJ2-3, with 8 positions matching TRBD1. The CDR3 is made up of 14 amino acids. Germline V lookup: CDR1 SNHLY, CDR2 FYNNEI. Trimming removed 2 bases from V and 6 bases from J; junction bases left unmatched: 4. In DNA form, the CDR3 reads TGTGCCAGCAGTGAACAGGGGGCCTCGGATACGCAGTATTTT. Its protein product is CASSEQGASDTQYF. The full variable domain, its missing parts supplied by reference TRBV2 and TRBJ2-3, is EPEVTQTPSHQVTQMGQEVILRCVPISNHLYFYWYRQILGQKVEFLVSFYNNEISEKSEIFDDQFSVERPDGSNFTLKIRSTKLEDSAMYFCASSEQGASDTQYFGPGTRLTVL.

This clone was recorded once. The rearrangement joins TRBV12-3 or TRBV12-4 to TRBJ1-2; D unclear. Trimming pared 5 bases from V and 5 bases from J, leaving 12 bases between. This CDR3 contains 13 residues. The CDR3: CASSRSQLYGYTF. The CDR3 nucleotides read TGTGCCAGCAGTCGTAGCCAGTTATATGGCTACACCTTC.

The chain employs TRBV7-7 and TRBJ2-5; tentative D call: TRBD1 (5 bases). Trimming cost V 3 bases and J 5 bases, with 10 bases left between them. The CDR3 consists of 13 residues. From germline, CDR1 is SSHAT and CDR2 FNYEAQ (reference sequence). The CDR3 spells CASSFDRSETQYF. The CDR3 DNA follows: TGTGCCAGCAGCTTCGACAGATCGGAGACCCAGTACTTC.

The V call is TRBV7-9, the J call TRBJ1-6; unclear D gene. V was pared by 3 bases and J by 7 bases, with 10 bases between. CDR1 is SEHNR, CDR2 FQNEAQ, per germline (reference sequence). The CDR3 has 14 amino acids. The CDR3 reads CASSFMTDNSPLHF. DNA of the CDR3: TGTGCCAGCAGCTTCATGACTGACAATTCACCCCTCCACTTT.

The chain couples TRBV28 to TRBJ1-3; D unresolved. Trimming cost V 1 base and J 3 bases, with 4 bases left between them. Germline loops: CDR1 MDHEN, CDR2 SYDVKM. The CDR3 totals 13 residues. CDR3 amino acids: CASSLSSGNTIYF. CDR3 nucleotides: TGTGCCAGCAGTTTATCCAGTGGAAACACCATATATTTT. Full variable domain (outside the CDR3, taken from reference TRBV28 and TRBJ1-3): DVKVTQSSRYLVKRTGEKVFLECVQDMDHENMFWYRQDPGLGLRLIYFSYDVKMKEKGDIPEGYSVSREKKERFSLILESASTNQTSMYLCASSLSSGNTIYFGEGSWLTVV.

V usage is TRBV5-1 and J usage is TRBJ2-3; 8 bases match TRBD2. The CDR3 consists of 15 residues. Germline values: CDR1 SGHRS, CDR2 YFSETQ. The trim removed 0 bases at V and 3 bases at J, leaving 3 bases unmatched. This CDR3 is CASSLGSGKTDTQYF. The DNA of the CDR3 is TGCGCCAGCAGCTTGGGTAGCGGGAAAACAGATACGCAGTATTTT.

The chain recombines TRBV5-1 with TRBJ2-7; possibly TRBD2 for D (6 bases). Germline V lookup: CDR1 SGHRS, CDR2 YFSETQ. V lost 4 bases to trimming and J lost 2 bases, with 10 bases between them. This CDR3 comprises 13 residues. The CDR3 coding sequence is TGCGCCAGCAGCCGCGGGGACGCCTACGAGCAGTACTTC. This encodes CASSRGDAYEQYF.